This TCR beta chain was sequenced in a study of blood T cell repertoires in COVID-19. Looking at the study overall: PBMCs, B-cell-depleted T cells, or T cells provided the cDNA or gDNA that made up the material.

The CDR3 has 13 residues. V was pared by 5 bases and J by 5 bases, with 12 bases between. Germline V gene lookup returns CDR1 LNHDA and CDR2 SQIVND (reference sequence). As to this clone: Other nucleotide sequences in the sample specify the same CDR3.

Per the original methods: Reference gene primers were amplified, and this amplification served to estimate nucleated cell counts. The method was immunoSEQ multiplex PCR; TCRdb's version includes in-frame clones alone and lacks a portion of them. The D gene and trimming were derived from the DNA, and the V and J assignments and clone size from that table. This sample has 180,000 or so clones, with around 85% found just once. Input material: peripheral blood. This clonotype was sampled from a human donor with active or convalescent COVID-19. The donor label of this sample is uncertain. This rearrangement joins TRBV19 to TRBJ2-5, with D tentatively TRBD2 (5 bases). CDR3 residues: CASSWSSRETQYF. CDR3 nucleotides: TGTGCCAGTAGTTGGTCTAGCCGGGAGACCCAGTACTTC.